A selection of T cell receptor beta chains follows, all from one sample in a study of Ad26.COV2.S vaccination and SARS-CoV-2 variants. The assay was immunoSEQ multiplex PCR, and TCRdb's table has in-frame clones only and misses some. This sample yields 350,000 to 450,000 clones, of which just over 90% are seen a single time; 3% to 4% belongs to the top ten. The input for sequencing was peripheral blood, taken after recovery from COVID-19. The receptor set was obtained from a human donor who had recovered from COVID-19. Both conserved end residues are part of each CDR3. Each record gives: V gene, clone size, D gene, J gene, CDR3 DNA, CDR3 protein. D genes are given only for firm matches. The size of a clone is reported for some rows only, either as once, few or many, or as a class for expanded clones.

v_gene: TRBV10-1; abundance: NA; d_gene: TRBD1; j_gene: TRBJ1-1; CDR3nt: TGCGCCAGCAGAAGACAGGGTTTATGGGTGAACACTGAAGCTTTCTTT; CDR3aa: CASRRQGLWVNTEAFF
v_gene: TRBV5-1; abundance: once; d_gene: NA; j_gene: TRBJ2-5; CDR3nt: TGCGCCAGCAGCTACCAAGAGACCCAGTACTTC; CDR3aa: CASSYQETQYF
v_gene: TRBV5-1; abundance: NA; d_gene: TRBD1; j_gene: TRBJ1-2; CDR3nt: TGCGCCAGCACACAGGGGGCGAACTATGGCTACACCTTC; CDR3aa: CASTQGANYGYTF
v_gene: TRBV6-1; abundance: once; d_gene: NA; j_gene: TRBJ1-1; CDR3nt: TGTGCCAGCAGTGAGTCAGGGAGGGCTGAAGCTTTCTTT; CDR3aa: CASSESGRAEAFF
v_gene: TRBV7-9; abundance: NA; d_gene: NA; j_gene: TRBJ1-3; CDR3nt: TGTGCCAGCAGCTTAAGCAGCCGAAACACCATATATTTT; CDR3aa: CASSLSSRNTIYF
v_gene: TRBV6-5; abundance: NA; d_gene: NA; j_gene: TRBJ1-1; CDR3nt: TGTGCCAGCAGTTACTCGACGGGACCCTATCCTGAAGCTTTCTTT; CDR3aa: CASSYSTGPYPEAFF
v_gene: TRBV29-1; abundance: NA; d_gene: TRBD2; j_gene: TRBJ2-7; CDR3nt: TGCAGCGTTGAAGCCAGCGGGGGGCACCCCTACGAGCAGTACTTC; CDR3aa: CSVEASGGHPYEQYF
v_gene: TRBV5-1; abundance: NA; d_gene: TRBD2; j_gene: TRBJ2-7; CDR3nt: TGCGCCAGCTCGGGGGGATATTCCTACGAGCAGTACTTC; CDR3aa: CASSGGYSYEQYF
v_gene: TRBV9; abundance: NA; d_gene: NA; j_gene: TRBJ1-5; CDR3nt: TGTGCCAGCAGCGGCCTTGACAATCAGCCCCAGCATTTT; CDR3aa: CASSGLDNQPQHF
v_gene: TRBV3-1/TRBV3-2; abundance: NA; d_gene: TRBD1; j_gene: TRBJ2-7; CDR3nt: TGTGCCAGCAGCCCTGGGACAGAAACCTACGAGCAGTACTTC; CDR3aa: CASSPGTETYEQYF
v_gene: TRBV6-1; abundance: once; d_gene: TRBD1; j_gene: TRBJ1-2; CDR3nt: TGTGCCAGCAGTGAAGTTTTGTGGACAGGGGGCCTTTACTATGGCTACACCTTC; CDR3aa: CASSEVLWTGGLYYGYTF
v_gene: TRBV9; abundance: NA; d_gene: TRBD2; j_gene: TRBJ2-5; CDR3nt: TGTGCCAGCAGTTTCGGGACTAGCGGGGGGACTTACCAAGAGACCCAGTACTTC; CDR3aa: CASSFGTSGGTYQETQYF
v_gene: TRBV6-4; abundance: NA; d_gene: NA; j_gene: TRBJ1-5; CDR3nt: TGTGCCAGCAGGAAACCCCTTGACCCCAGCGTTGGCAATCAGCCCCAGCATTTT; CDR3aa: CASRKPLDPSVGNQPQHF
v_gene: TRBV29-1; abundance: NA; d_gene: NA; j_gene: TRBJ2-1; CDR3nt: TGCAGCGTTGAGGGCGGAGGGGATCAGCAGTTCTTC; CDR3aa: CSVEGGGDQQFF
v_gene: TRBV7-9; abundance: few; d_gene: NA; j_gene: TRBJ2-7; CDR3nt: TGTGCCAGCAGCCCCCACCTATGGACTGAAAACTACGAGCAGTACTTC; CDR3aa: CASSPHLWTENYEQYF
v_gene: TRBV10-1; abundance: few; d_gene: NA; j_gene: TRBJ1-1; CDR3nt: TGCGCCAGCAGTGTGGGCGGCACTGAAGCTTTCTTT; CDR3aa: CASSVGGTEAFF
v_gene: TRBV11-2; abundance: NA; d_gene: TRBD1; j_gene: TRBJ1-1; CDR3nt: TGTGCCAGCAGCTTAGTATGGCAGGGGGGTCATCTGAACACTGAAGCTTTCTTT; CDR3aa: CASSLVWQGGHLNTEAFF
v_gene: TRBV4-1; abundance: NA; d_gene: NA; j_gene: TRBJ1-2; CDR3nt: TGCGCCAGCAGCCCGACCGCTTGGGGCCATGGCTACACCTTC; CDR3aa: CASSPTAWGHGYTF
v_gene: TRBV18; abundance: NA; d_gene: NA; j_gene: TRBJ2-5; CDR3nt: TGTGCCAGCTCACCCCCGACAGTAGAGACCCAGTACTTC; CDR3aa: CASSPPTVETQYF
v_gene: TRBV6-6; abundance: once; d_gene: NA; j_gene: TRBJ1-5; CDR3nt: TGTGCCAGCAGTGCAATCGAAGACAGGCTCAATCAGCCCCAGCATTTT; CDR3aa: CASSAIEDRLNQPQHF
v_gene: TRBV6-2/TRBV6-3; abundance: NA; d_gene: NA; j_gene: TRBJ1-5; CDR3nt: TGTGCCAGCAGTAAGCGAGCAACAGGTTTCAATCAGCCCCAGCATTTT; CDR3aa: CASSKRATGFNQPQHF
v_gene: TRBV2; abundance: few; d_gene: NA; j_gene: TRBJ1-1; CDR3nt: TGTGCCAGCAGTGAGGGAAGACTGAACACTGAAGCTTTCTTT; CDR3aa: CASSEGRLNTEAFF
v_gene: TRBV11-2; abundance: NA; d_gene: NA; j_gene: TRBJ2-1; CDR3nt: TGTGCCAGCAGCTTAGGCGGGGATGAGCAGTTCTTC; CDR3aa: CASSLGGDEQFF
v_gene: TRBV11-2; abundance: NA; d_gene: NA; j_gene: TRBJ2-7; CDR3nt: TGTGCCAGCAGCCTACAGGACGGCTCCTACGAGCAGTACTTC; CDR3aa: CASSLQDGSYEQYF
v_gene: TRBV10-3; abundance: NA; d_gene: NA; j_gene: TRBJ1-2; CDR3nt: TGTGCCATCAGTTTCGGGATGGCACCTAACTATGGCTACACCTTC; CDR3aa: CAISFGMAPNYGYTF
v_gene: TRBV5-1; abundance: NA; d_gene: NA; j_gene: TRBJ1-1; CDR3nt: TGCGCCAGCAGCTTGTACGGTTTGAACACTGAAGCTTTCTTT; CDR3aa: CASSLYGLNTEAFF
v_gene: TRBV12-3/TRBV12-4; abundance: NA; d_gene: NA; j_gene: TRBJ1-5; CDR3nt: TGTGCCAGCAGTTCCCATGAGCCCCAGCATTTT; CDR3aa: CASSSHEPQHF
v_gene: TRBV6-2/TRBV6-3; abundance: NA; d_gene: TRBD1; j_gene: TRBJ1-1; CDR3nt: TGTGCCAGCAGCCCAGGCAGGGGGGGCACTGAAGCTTTCTTT; CDR3aa: CASSPGRGGTEAFF
v_gene: TRBV7-6; abundance: NA; d_gene: TRBD1; j_gene: TRBJ1-4; CDR3nt: TGTGCCAGCAGCTTAGCGCGGGACAGGTTTAATGAAAAACTGTTTTTT; CDR3aa: CASSLARDRFNEKLFF
v_gene: TRBV5-1; abundance: once; d_gene: TRBD2; j_gene: TRBJ2-5; CDR3nt: TGCGCCAGCAGCTGGAGCGGGGACCCGGGGACCCAGTACTTC; CDR3aa: CASSWSGDPGTQYF
v_gene: TRBV10-3; abundance: NA; d_gene: NA; j_gene: TRBJ2-2; CDR3nt: TGTGCCATCAGTGAAACGGGCGCTCAAGGCGGGGAGCTGTTTTTT; CDR3aa: CAISETGAQGGELFF
v_gene: TRBV7-9; abundance: NA; d_gene: NA; j_gene: TRBJ2-7; CDR3nt: TGTGCCAGCAGCTTAGATGGGTCACGTCTGGACGAGCAGTACTTC; CDR3aa: CASSLDGSRLDEQYF
v_gene: TRBV6-2/TRBV6-3; abundance: NA; d_gene: NA; j_gene: TRBJ1-5; CDR3nt: TGTGCCAGCAGTTACTCGAGTCAGTCAAATCAGCCCCAGCATTTT; CDR3aa: CASSYSSQSNQPQHF
v_gene: TRBV21-1; abundance: once; d_gene: NA; j_gene: TRBJ1-5; CDR3nt: TGTGCCAGCAGCGACCTACAACCAGACAGGGCTAGCAATCAGCCCCAGCATTTT; CDR3aa: CASSDLQPDRASNQPQHF
v_gene: TRBV7-6; abundance: NA; d_gene: TRBD1; j_gene: TRBJ2-5; CDR3nt: TGTGCCAGCAGCTTAGCGATCCGACAGGGGGCGCATCAAGAGACCCAGTACTTC; CDR3aa: CASSLAIRQGAHQETQYF
v_gene: TRBV27; abundance: NA; d_gene: NA; j_gene: TRBJ1-5; CDR3nt: TGTGCCAGCAGTCCGGGAAGGGGAAATCAGCCCCAGCATTTT; CDR3aa: CASSPGRGNQPQHF
v_gene: TRBV4-3; abundance: NA; d_gene: NA; j_gene: TRBJ1-2; CDR3nt: TGCGCCAGCAGCCCAGTAGCAGGGAACTATGGCTACACCTTC; CDR3aa: CASSPVAGNYGYTF
v_gene: TRBV5-5; abundance: NA; d_gene: NA; j_gene: TRBJ2-1; CDR3nt: TGTGCCAGCAGCTTTAAGAGACAGGGAGGTGAGCAGTTCTTC; CDR3aa: CASSFKRQGGEQFF
v_gene: TRBV28; abundance: NA; d_gene: NA; j_gene: TRBJ1-4; CDR3nt: TGTGCCAGCAGTTTATCCGCTGGCGCTAATGAAAAACTGTTTTTT; CDR3aa: CASSLSAGANEKLFF
v_gene: TRBV5-4; abundance: NA; d_gene: NA; j_gene: TRBJ2-2; CDR3nt: TGTGCCAGCAGCTGGGGGTTGTCCGGGGAGCTGTTTTTT; CDR3aa: CASSWGLSGELFF
v_gene: TRBV4-2; abundance: few; d_gene: TRBD1; j_gene: TRBJ1-5; CDR3nt: TGTGCCAGCAGCCACTCGACAGGGGGCAATCAGCCCCAGCATTTT; CDR3aa: CASSHSTGGNQPQHF
v_gene: TRBV5-6; abundance: NA; d_gene: NA; j_gene: TRBJ2-3; CDR3nt: TGTGCCAGCAGCTTGGTTGGCGGGGGCGCCGCCGATACGCAGTATTTT; CDR3aa: CASSLVGGGAADTQYF
v_gene: TRBV27; abundance: NA; d_gene: NA; j_gene: TRBJ1-2; CDR3nt: TGTGCCAGCAGTTTTAAGGCAGATTTTTTCTATGGCTACACCTTC; CDR3aa: CASSFKADFFYGYTF
v_gene: TRBV19; abundance: NA; d_gene: TRBD1; j_gene: TRBJ2-3; CDR3nt: TGTGCCAGCTCAGGGGGCGGCAATACGCAGTATTTT; CDR3aa: CASSGGGNTQYF
v_gene: TRBV5-1; abundance: once; d_gene: TRBD1; j_gene: TRBJ1-6; CDR3nt: TGCGCCAGCACCCCGACAGGGAGCTCCTATAATTCACCCCTCCACTTT; CDR3aa: CASTPTGSSYNSPLHF